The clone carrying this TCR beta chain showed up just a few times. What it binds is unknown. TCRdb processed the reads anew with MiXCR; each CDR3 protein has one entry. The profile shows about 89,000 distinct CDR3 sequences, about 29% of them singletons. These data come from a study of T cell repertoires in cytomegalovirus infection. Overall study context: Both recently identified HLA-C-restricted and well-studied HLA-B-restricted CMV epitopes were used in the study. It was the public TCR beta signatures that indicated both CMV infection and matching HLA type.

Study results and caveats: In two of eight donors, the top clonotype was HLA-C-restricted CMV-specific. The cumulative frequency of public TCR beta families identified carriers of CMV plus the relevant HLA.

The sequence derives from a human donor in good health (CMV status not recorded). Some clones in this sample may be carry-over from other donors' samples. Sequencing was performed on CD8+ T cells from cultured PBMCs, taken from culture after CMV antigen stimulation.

Here the CDR3 reads CASSPGGADYGYTF. CDR3 nucleotides: TGTGCCAGCTCACCGGGGGGCGCCGACTATGGCTACACCTTC. This chain uses TRBV18 with TRBJ1-2; D might be TRBD1 (6 bases). V was clipped by 3 bases and J by 3 bases, with 11 bases between them. The CDR3 has 14 residues. Germline loops: CDR1 KGHSH, CDR2 LQKENI.